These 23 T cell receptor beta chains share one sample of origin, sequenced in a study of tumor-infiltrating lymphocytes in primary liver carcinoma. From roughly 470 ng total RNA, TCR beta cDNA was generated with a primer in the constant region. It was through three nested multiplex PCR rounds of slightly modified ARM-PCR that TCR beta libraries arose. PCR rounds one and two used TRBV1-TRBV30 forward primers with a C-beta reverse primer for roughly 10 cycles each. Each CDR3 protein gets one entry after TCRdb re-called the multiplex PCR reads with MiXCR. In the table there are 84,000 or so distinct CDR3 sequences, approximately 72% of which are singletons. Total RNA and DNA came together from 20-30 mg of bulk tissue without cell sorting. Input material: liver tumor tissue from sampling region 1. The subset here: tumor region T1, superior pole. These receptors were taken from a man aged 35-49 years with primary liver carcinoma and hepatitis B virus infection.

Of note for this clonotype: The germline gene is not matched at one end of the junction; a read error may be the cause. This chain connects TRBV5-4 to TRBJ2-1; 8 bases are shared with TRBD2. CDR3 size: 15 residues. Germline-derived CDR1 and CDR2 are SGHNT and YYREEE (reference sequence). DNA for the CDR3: TGTGCCAGTAGCTTGAGAACGGGAGGGCGGAATGAGCAGTTCTTC. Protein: CASSLRTGGRNEQFF.

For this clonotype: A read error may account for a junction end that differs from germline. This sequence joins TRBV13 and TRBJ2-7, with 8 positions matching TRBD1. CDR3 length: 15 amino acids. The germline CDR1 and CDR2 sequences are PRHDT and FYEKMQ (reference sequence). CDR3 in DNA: TGTGCCAGCAGCTTAGGACAGGGGGTCTCTTACGAGCGGTACTTC. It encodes CASSLGQGVSYERYF.

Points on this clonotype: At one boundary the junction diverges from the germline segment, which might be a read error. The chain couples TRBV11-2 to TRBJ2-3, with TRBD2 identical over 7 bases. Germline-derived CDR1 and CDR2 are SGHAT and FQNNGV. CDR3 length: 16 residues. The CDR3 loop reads CASSPPTSCGTVTQYF. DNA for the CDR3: TGTGCCAGCAGCCCCCCGACTAGCTGCGGCACAGTTACGCAGTATTTT. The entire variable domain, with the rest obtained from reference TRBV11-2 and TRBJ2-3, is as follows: EAGVAQSPRYKIIEKRQSVAFWCNPISGHATLYWYQQILGQGPKLLIQFQNNGVVDDSQLPKDRFSAERLKGVDSTLKIQPAKLEDSAVYLCASSPPTSCGTVTQYFGPGTRLTVL.

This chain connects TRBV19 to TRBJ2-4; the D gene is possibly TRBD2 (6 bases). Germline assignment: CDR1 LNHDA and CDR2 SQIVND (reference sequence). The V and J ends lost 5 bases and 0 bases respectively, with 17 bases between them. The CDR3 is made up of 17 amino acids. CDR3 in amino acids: CASSGGRAGIAKNIQYF. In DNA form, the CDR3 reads TGTGCCAGTAGTGGGGGTAGGGCGGGAATAGCCAAAAACATTCAGTACTTC. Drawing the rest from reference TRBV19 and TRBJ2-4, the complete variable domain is DGGITQSPKYLFRKEGQNVTLSCEQNLNHDAMYWYRQDPGQGLRLIYYSQIVNDFQKGDIAEGYSVSREKKESFPLTVTSAQKNPTAFYLCASSGGRAGIAKNIQYFGAGTRLSVL.

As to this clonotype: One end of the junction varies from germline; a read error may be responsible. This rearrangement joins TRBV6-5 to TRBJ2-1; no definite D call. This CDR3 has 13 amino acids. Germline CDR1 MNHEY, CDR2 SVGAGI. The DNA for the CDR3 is TGTGCGAGCAGGACCACTATCAACATTGAGCAGTTCTTC. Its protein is CASRTTINIEQFF.

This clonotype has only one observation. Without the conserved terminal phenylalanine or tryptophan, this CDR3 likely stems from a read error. The CDR3 region has the DNA TGTACCAGCAGTGAAGCGAAGTACAATGAGCAGTTCTCA. Amino acids: CTSSEAKYNEQFS. The chain links TRBV6-1 to TRBJ2-1; D is uncertain. In germline, CDR1 is MNHNS, CDR2 SASEGT. This CDR3 has 13 residues.

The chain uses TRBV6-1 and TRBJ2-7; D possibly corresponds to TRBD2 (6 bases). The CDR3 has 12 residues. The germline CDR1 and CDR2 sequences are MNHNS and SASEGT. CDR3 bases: TGTGTCTGCAGTTCCCGGGAGCACGAGCAGTACTTC. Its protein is CVCSSREHEQYF.

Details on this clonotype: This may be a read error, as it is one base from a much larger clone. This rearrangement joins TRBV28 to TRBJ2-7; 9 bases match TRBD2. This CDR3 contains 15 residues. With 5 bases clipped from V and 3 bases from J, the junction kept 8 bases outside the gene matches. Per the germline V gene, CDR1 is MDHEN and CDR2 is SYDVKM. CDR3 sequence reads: CASSLTAGGDYEQYF. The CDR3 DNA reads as TGTGCCAGCAGTCTTACGGCGGGAGGGGACTACGAGCAGTACTTC.

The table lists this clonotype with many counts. The CDR3 loop reads CASSYQGSYGYTF. In DNA form, the CDR3 reads TGTGCCAGCAGTTACCAGGGAAGTTATGGCTACACCTTC. The chain employs TRBV6-5 and TRBJ1-2; a weak D match, TRBD1 (5 bases). V was clipped by 2 bases and J by 5 bases, with 9 bases between them. Germline V CDR1 and CDR2: MNHEY, SVGAGI. CDR3 length: 13 amino acids.

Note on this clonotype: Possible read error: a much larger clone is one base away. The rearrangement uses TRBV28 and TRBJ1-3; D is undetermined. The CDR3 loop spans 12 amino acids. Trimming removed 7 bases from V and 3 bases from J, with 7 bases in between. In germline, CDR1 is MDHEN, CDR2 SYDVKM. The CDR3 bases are TGTGCCAGCACAAGTTATGGAAACACCATATATTTT. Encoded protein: CASTSYGNTIYF.

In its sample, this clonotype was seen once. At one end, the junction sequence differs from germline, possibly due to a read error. The CDR3 sequence: CTAAIPGTSSEQCF. In DNA form, the CDR3 reads TGCACTGCTGCAATACCCGGGACTAGCAGCGAGCAGTGCTTC. This rearrangement joins TRBV20-1 to TRBJ2-7, with 9 bases aligning to TRBD2. The CDR3 sequence is 14 residues long. Germline CDR1 DFQATT, CDR2 SNEGSKA (reference sequence).

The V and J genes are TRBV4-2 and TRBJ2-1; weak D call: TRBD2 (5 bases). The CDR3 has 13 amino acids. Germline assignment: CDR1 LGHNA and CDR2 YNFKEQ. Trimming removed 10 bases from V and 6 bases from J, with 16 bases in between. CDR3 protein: CANNRQEGNEQFF. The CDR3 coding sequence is TGTGCCAACAACCGACAAGAGGGCAATGAGCAGTTCTTC.

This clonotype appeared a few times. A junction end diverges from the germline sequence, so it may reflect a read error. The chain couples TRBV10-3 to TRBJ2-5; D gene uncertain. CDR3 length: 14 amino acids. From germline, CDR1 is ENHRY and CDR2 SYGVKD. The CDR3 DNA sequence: TGTGCCATCAGTGAGTCTAGGAACGAAGAGAGCCAGTACTTC. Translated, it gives CAISESRNEESQYF.

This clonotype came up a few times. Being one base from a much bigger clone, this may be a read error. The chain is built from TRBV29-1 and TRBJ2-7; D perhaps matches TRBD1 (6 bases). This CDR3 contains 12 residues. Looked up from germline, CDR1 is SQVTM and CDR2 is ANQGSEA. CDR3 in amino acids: CSVVYRAEEQCF. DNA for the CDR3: TGCAGCGTTGTATACAGGGCAGAAGAGCAGTGCTTC.

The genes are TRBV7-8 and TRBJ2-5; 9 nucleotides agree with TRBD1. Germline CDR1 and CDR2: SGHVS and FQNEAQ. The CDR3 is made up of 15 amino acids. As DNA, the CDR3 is TGTAACAGCAGAACCGGGACAGGGATACAAGAGACCCAGTACTTC. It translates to CNSRTGTGIQETQYF.

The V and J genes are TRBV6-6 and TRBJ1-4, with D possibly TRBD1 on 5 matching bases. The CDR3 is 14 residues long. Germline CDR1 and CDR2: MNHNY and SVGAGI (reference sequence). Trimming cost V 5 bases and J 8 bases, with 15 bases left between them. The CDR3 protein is CASSIDRRNEKLFF. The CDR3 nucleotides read TGTGCCAGCAGTATCGACAGACGAAACGAAAAACTGTTTTTT.

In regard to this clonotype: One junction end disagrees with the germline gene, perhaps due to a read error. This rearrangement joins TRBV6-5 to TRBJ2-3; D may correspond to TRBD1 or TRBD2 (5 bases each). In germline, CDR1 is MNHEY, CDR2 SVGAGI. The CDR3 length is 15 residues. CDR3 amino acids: CASRVLVGVTNTQYF. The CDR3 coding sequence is TGCGCCAGCAGGGTACTAGTGGGAGTCACAAATACGCAGTATTTT.

DNA for the CDR3: TGTGCCAGCACCCCCGGCCATACGGAGACCCAGTACTTC. Its translation is CASTPGHTETQYF. The chain combines TRBV12-3 or TRBV12-4 with TRBJ2-5; no clear D gene. V was pared by 7 bases and J by 5 bases, with 14 bases between. The CDR3 runs to 13 residues.

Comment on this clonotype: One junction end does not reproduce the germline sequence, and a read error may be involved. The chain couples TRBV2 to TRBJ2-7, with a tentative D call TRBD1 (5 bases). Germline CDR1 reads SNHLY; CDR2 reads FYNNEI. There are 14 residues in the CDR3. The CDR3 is CASSELRDGYEQYF. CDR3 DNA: TGTGCCAGTAGTGAACTCAGGGATGGGTACGAGCAGTACTTC.

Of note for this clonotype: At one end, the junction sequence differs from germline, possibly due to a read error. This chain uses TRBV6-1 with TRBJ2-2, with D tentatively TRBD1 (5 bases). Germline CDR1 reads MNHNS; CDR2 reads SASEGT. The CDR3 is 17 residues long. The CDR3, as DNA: TGTGCCAGCAGCGGCAGGGATAACGACCCGAACACCGAGGAGCTGTTTTTT. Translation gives CASSGRDNDPNTEELFF.

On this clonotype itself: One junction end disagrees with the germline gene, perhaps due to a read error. DNA of the CDR3: TGCGCCAGCACTGACAGAAGTTCCTACAATGGGCAGTTCTTC. Its protein is CASTDRSSYNGQFF. The chain uses TRBV10-1 and TRBJ2-1, with a tentative D call TRBD1 (5 bases). This CDR3 spans 14 amino acids. Germline CDR1 WNHNN, CDR2 SYGVQD (reference sequence).

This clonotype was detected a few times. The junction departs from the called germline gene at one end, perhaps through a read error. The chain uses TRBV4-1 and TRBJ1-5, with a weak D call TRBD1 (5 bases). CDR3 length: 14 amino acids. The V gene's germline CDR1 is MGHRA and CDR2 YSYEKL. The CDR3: CASSQGTGNQPQHF. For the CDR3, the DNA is TGTGCCAGCAGCCAAGGGACCGGCAATCAGCCCCAGCATTTT.

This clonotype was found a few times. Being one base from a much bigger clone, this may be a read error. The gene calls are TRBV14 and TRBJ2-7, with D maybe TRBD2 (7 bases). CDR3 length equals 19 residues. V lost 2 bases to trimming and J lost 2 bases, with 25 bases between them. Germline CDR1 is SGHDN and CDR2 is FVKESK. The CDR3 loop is CASSQWDTGGLPGTYEQYF. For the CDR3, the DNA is TGTGCCAGCAGCCAATGGGACACCGGGGGACTACCGGGTACCTACGAGCAGTACTTC.